This T cell receptor beta chain stems from a study of shared clonotypes between healthy human individuals. Findings and limits, study-wide: Sorted-subset sequencing, rarefaction showed, was incomplete despite large depth. An expected dependence of interdonor clonotype sharing on sequencing depth was noted. Some naive CD4 clonotypes, around 5%, turned up in common across a few donors. A limitation of the genetic and exposure-history diversity represented arose from few donors.

Method: immunoSEQ multiplex PCR; TCRdb's copy keeps in-frame clones and lacks some. This table has about 230,000 clones, 50% to 80% appearing once. This clone occurred a few times. The antigen is not known. V shed 1 base and J 6 bases; nucleotides not matched to a gene: 4. CDR1 is KGHSH and CDR2 is LQKENI in the germline V gene. CDR3 size: 15 residues. The receptor was isolated from a man aged 25 to 40 in good health. The sequenced sample consisted of memory CD4+ T cells sorted from blood. The subset denotes: CD45RA-negative fraction. The J gene is TRBJ2-5, the V gene TRBV18; TRBD1 matches 11 bases. CDR3 residues: CASSPRTGGAQTQYF. The CDR3 DNA reads TGTGCCAGCTCACCACGGACAGGGGGCGCGCAGACCCAGTACTTC.